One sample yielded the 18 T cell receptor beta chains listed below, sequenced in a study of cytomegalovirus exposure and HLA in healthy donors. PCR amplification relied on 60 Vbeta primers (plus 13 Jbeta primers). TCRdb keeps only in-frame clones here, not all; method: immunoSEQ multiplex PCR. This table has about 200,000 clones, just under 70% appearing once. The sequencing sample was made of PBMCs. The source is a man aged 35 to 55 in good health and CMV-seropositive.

The CDR3 DNA reads as TGCGCCAGCAGCTTTGGACTAGAGAACGAGCAGTACTTC. Its translation is CASSFGLENEQYF. The chain is built from TRBV5-1 and TRBJ2-5; 7 positions agree with TRBD2. The tail of the sequence fits TRBJ2-7 better, so the J call may be wrong. CDR1 and CDR2 (germline): SGHRS, YFSETQ. The CDR3 is 13 residues long.

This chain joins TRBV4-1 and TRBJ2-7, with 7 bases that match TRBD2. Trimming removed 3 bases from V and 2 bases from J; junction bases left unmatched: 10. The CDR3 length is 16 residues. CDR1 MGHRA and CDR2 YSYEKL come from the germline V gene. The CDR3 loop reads CASSQAAGRGAYEQYF. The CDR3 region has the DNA TGCGCCAGCAGCCAGGCAGCGGGGAGAGGGGCCTACGAGCAGTACTTC.

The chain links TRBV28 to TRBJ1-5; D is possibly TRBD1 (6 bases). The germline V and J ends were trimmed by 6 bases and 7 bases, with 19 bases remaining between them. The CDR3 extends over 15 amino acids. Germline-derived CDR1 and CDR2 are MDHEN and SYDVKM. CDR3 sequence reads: CASSQNWGLGQPQHF. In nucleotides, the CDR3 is TGTGCCAGCAGCCAGAACTGGGGGCTAGGGCAGCCCCAGCATTTT.

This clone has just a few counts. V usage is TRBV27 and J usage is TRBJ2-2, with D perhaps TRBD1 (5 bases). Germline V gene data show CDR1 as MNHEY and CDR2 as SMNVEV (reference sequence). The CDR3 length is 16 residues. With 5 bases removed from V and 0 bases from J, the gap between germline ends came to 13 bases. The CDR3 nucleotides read TGTGCCAGCAGTCTAGGGGTATCGCCGAACACCGGGGAGCTGTTTTTT. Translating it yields CASSLGVSPNTGELFF.

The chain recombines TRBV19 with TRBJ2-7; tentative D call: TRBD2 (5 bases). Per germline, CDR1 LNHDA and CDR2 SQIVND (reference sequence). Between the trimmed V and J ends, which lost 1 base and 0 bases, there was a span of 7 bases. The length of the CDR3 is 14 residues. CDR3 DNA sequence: TGTGCCAGTAGTATAGTAGCGAGCTCCTACGAGCAGTACTTC. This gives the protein CASSIVASSYEQYF. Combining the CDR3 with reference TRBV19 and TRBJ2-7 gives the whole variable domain DGGITQSPKYLFRKEGQNVTLSCEQNLNHDAMYWYRQDPGQGLRLIYYSQIVNDFQKGDIAEGYSVSREKKESFPLTVTSAQKNPTAFYLCASSIVASSYEQYFGPGTRLTVT.

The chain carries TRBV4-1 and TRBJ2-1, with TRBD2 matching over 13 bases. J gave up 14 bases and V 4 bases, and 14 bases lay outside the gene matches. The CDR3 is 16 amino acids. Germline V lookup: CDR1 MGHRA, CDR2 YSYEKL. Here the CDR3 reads CASSPRDTSGGAFEFF. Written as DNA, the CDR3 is TGCGCCAGCAGCCCAAGAGATACTAGCGGGGGGGCGTTTGAGTTCTTC.

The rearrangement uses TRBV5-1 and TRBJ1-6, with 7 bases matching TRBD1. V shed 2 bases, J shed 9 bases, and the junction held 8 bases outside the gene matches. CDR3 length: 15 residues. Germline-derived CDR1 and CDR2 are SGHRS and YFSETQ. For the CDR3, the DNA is TGCGCCAGCAGCTTAACAGGAGGGGGCGGTTCACCCCTCCACTTT. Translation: CASSLTGGGGSPLHF.

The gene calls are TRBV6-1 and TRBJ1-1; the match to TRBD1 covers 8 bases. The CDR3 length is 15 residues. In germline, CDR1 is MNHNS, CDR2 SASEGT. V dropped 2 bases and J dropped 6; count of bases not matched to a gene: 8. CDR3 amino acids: CASSEPLTGGAEAFF. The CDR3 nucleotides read TGTGCCAGCAGTGAACCTCTCACAGGGGGGGCTGAAGCTTTCTTT.

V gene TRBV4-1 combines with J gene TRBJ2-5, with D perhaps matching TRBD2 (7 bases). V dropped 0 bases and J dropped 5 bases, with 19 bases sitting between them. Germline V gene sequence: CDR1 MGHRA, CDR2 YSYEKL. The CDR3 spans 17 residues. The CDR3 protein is CASSQDRGGGGGETQYF. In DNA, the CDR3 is TGCGCCAGCAGCCAAGATAGGGGCGGGGGCGGAGGGGAGACCCAGTACTTC.

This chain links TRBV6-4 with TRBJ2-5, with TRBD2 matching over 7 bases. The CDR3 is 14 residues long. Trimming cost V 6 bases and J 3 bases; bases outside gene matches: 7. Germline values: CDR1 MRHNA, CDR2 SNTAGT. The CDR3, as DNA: TGTGCCAGCAGCGGACTAGGGGCCAAAGAGACCCAGTACTTC. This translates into CASSGLGAKETQYF.

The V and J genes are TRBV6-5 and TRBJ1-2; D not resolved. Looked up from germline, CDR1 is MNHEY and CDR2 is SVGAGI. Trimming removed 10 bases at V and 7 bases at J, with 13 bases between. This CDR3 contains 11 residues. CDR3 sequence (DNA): TGTGCCACCCTTCGCGCGGGTGGCTACACCTTC. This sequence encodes CATLRAGGYTF.

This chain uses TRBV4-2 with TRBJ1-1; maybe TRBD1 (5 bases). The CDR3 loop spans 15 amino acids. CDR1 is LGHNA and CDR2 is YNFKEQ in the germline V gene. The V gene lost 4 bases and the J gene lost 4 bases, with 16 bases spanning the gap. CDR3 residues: CASSPGGTLSTEAFF. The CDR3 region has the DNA TGTGCCAGCAGCCCTGGGGGGACCCTGAGCACTGAAGCTTTCTTT.

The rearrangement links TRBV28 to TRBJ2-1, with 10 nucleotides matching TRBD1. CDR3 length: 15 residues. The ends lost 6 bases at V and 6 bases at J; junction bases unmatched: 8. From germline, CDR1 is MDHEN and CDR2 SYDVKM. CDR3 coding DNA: TGTGCCAGCAGATGGGGACAGGGGACCTTCAATGAGCAGTTCTTC. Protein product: CASRWGQGTFNEQFF.

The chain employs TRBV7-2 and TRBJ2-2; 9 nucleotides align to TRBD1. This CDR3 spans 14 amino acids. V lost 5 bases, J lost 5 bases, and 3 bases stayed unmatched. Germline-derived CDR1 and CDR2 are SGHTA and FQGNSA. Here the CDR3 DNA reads TGTGCCAGCAGCACGGGACAGGGAACCGGGGAGCTGTTTTTT. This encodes CASSTGQGTGELFF.

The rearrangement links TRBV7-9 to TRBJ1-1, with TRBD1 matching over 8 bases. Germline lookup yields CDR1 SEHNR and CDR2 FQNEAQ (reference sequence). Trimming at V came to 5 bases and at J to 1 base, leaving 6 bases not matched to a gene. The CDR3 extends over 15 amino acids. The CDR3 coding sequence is TGTGCCAGCAGCCCGACAGACAGGGGGAACACTGAAGCTTTCTTT. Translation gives CASSPTDRGNTEAFF.

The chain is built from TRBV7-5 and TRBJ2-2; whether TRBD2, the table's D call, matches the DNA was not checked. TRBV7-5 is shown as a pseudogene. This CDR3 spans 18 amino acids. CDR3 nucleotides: TGTGCCAGAAGCCCCCAAGTGCCGGTGTTCGGGGACACCGGGGAGCTGTTTTTT. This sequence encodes CARSPQVPVFGDTGELFF.

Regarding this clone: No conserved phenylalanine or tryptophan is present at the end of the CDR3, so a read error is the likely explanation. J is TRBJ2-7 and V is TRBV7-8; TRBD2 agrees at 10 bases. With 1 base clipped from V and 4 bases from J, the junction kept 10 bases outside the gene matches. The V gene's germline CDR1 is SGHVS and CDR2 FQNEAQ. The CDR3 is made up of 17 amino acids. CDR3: CASSLGLAGAGGYEQYL. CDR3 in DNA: TGTGCCAGCAGCTTAGGGCTAGCGGGGGCCGGAGGGTACGAGCAGTACCTC.

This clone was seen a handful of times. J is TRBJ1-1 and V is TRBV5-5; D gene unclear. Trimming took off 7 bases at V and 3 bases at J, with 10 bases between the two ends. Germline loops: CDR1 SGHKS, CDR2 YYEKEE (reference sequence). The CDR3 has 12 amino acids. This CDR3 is CASGRRDTEAFF. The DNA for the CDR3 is TGTGCCAGCGGGAGAAGGGACACTGAAGCTTTCTTT.